These 10 T cell receptor beta chains were sequenced from one sample in a study of blood T cell repertoires in COVID-19. TCRdb's table, derived via immunoSEQ multiplex PCR, lists solely in-frame clones and lacks some. The sample holds 76,000 or so clones; around 88% are singletons and the top ten take just over 8%. Material for sequencing was peripheral blood. The receptors here all came from a man younger than 45 with acute or convalescent COVID-19.

The chain joins TRBV4-1 to TRBJ1-5, with D maybe TRBD1 (6 bases). The germline V gene has CDR1 MGHRA and CDR2 YSYEKL. The V and J ends lost 6 bases and 7 bases respectively, with 19 bases between them. CDR3 size: 15 residues. CDR3 protein: CASSRSRGGGQPQHF. The CDR3 DNA follows: TGCGCCAGCAGTCGTTCCAGGGGTGGGGGACAGCCCCAGCATTTT.

This clone was seen just once. The chain combines TRBV14 with TRBJ1-3; D is undetermined. V lost 1 base, J lost 0 bases, and 7 bases lay in between. The CDR3 totals 15 residues. Germline CDR1 and CDR2: SGHDN and FVKESK. CDR3 coding DNA: TGTGCCAGCAGCCAAGCCCGGGGCTCTGGAAACACCATATATTTT. It yields the protein CASSQARGSGNTIYF. The whole variable domain, filled in from reference TRBV14 and TRBJ1-3, reads EAGVTQFPSHSVIEKGQTVTLRCDPISGHDNLYWYRRVMGKEIKFLLHFVKESKQDESGMPNNRFLAERTGGTYSTLKVQPAELEDSGVYFCASSQARGSGNTIYFGEGSWLTVV.

The chain is built from TRBV7-9 and TRBJ2-7, with a possible D match to TRBD1 (5 bases). Germline CDR1 is SEHNR and CDR2 is FQNEAQ (reference sequence). Trimming took 4 bases from V and 5 from J, leaving 9 bases between them. The CDR3 is 12 amino acids. The CDR3 protein is CASSYQGHEQYF. The CDR3, as DNA: TGTGCCAGCAGCTACCAGGGCCACGAGCAGTACTTC.

The V gene is TRBV7-9, the J gene TRBJ2-2, with 7 bases fitting TRBD1. V trimming: 5 bases; J trimming: 9 bases; junction bases outside the gene matches: 12. From germline, CDR1 is SEHNR and CDR2 FQNEAQ (reference sequence). The CDR3 extends over 15 amino acids. CDR3 sequence: CASSTGTERNRELFF. The CDR3, as DNA: TGTGCCAGCAGCACCGGGACAGAAAGGAATAGGGAGCTGTTTTTT.

The CDR3 nucleotides read TGTGCCTGGACCCCCCGGGGACAGGGGGTAGATAGCAATCAGCCCCAGCATTTT. The encoded protein is CAWTPRGQGVDSNQPQHF. The gene calls are TRBV30 and TRBJ1-5; 11 nucleotides agree with TRBD1. There are 18 residues in the CDR3. Germline CDR1 reads GTSNPN; CDR2 reads SVGIG (reference sequence). With V trimmed by 4 bases and J by 0 bases, 11 bases remained unmatched.

This sequence joins TRBV6-2 or TRBV6-3 and TRBJ2-3; TRBD1 agrees at 8 bases. Germline trimming cut 4 bases from V and 8 bases from J; bases unmatched to any gene: 23. CDR1 and CDR2 from the germline V gene are MNHEY and SVGEGT. This CDR3 region has 19 residues. CDR3 in amino acids: CASSSSRRARGYQGATQYF. DNA for the CDR3: TGTGCCAGCAGTTCCTCCAGGAGGGCGAGAGGGTACCAGGGGGCTACGCAGTATTTT.

This clone was seen just once. The chain employs TRBV9 and TRBJ2-6, with D perhaps TRBD1 (6 bases). In germline, CDR1 is SGDLS, CDR2 YYNGEE. This CDR3 spans 15 amino acids. V was cut by 6 bases and J by 1 base, with 11 bases left in between. The CDR3 nucleotides read TGTGCCAGCAACCTAGGACAGTCTGGGGCCAACGTCCTGACTTTC. This gives the protein CASNLGQSGANVLTF.

V usage is TRBV14 and J usage is TRBJ1-1; D might be TRBD1 (5 bases). Per germline, CDR1 SGHDN and CDR2 FVKESK. V lost 0 bases, J lost 6 bases, and 23 bases lay in between. CDR3 length: 18 residues. The CDR3 spells CASSQDVGSTERGAEAFF. The CDR3 DNA reads TGTGCCAGCAGCCAAGATGTCGGAAGTACGGAAAGGGGCGCTGAAGCTTTCTTT.

The chain combines TRBV30 with TRBJ2-1; 8 bases line up with TRBD1. With 0 bases clipped from V and 9 bases from J, the junction kept 10 bases outside the gene matches. The CDR3 is 15 amino acids. The V gene's germline CDR1 is GTSNPN and CDR2 SVGIG (reference sequence). CDR3 in DNA: TGTGCCTGGAGTGTAAGGGCAGGGGGCGCGGGTGAGCAGTTCTTC. Its protein is CAWSVRAGGAGEQFF.

The rearrangement uses TRBV5-4 and TRBJ1-3; 10 positions agree with TRBD1. Per the germline V gene, CDR1 is SGHNT and CDR2 is YYREEE (reference sequence). The CDR3 runs 15 residues. V lost 4 bases, J lost 4 bases, and 5 bases stayed unmatched. The DNA for the CDR3 is TGTGCCAGCAGCCCGGGACAGGGGACCGGAAACACCATATATTTT. Translating gives CASSPGQGTGNTIYF.